This TCR beta chain was documented in a study of T cells in Graves' hyperthyroidism and ophthalmopathy. TCR beta CDR3 region amplification was performed from RNA transcripts. An initial round of RT-PCR targeting the TCR CDR3 relied on the HTBI primer set. TCRdb independently ran MiXCR on the multiplex PCR reads; one entry per CDR3 protein. The sample holds 550,000 to 850,000 distinct CDR3 sequences; around 20% are singletons and the top ten take 16%. The CDR3 runs to 14 residues. V was shortened by 3 bases and J by 5 bases, with 10 bases between the two germline ends. CDR1 is SGHDN, CDR2 FVKESK, per germline.

The receptor was isolated from a woman between 50 and 59 years old with Graves' hyperthyroidism that later progressed to Graves' ophthalmopathy. This sequence joins TRBV14 and TRBJ2-2, with a weak D call TRBD1 (5 bases). The sequenced material came from blood. CDR3 in DNA: TGTGCCAGCAGCCAGTCAGGGCGAACCGGGGAGCTGTTTTTT. Encoded protein: CASSQSGRTGELFF.